These 28 T cell receptor beta chains originate from one sample sequenced in a study of blood T cell repertoires in COVID-19. Libraries were prepared by immunoSEQ multiplex PCR; TCRdb keeps only in-frame clonotypes and omits some of them. The sample has some 190,000 clones, around 89% seen once; the top ten hold approximately 4.5%. The sequenced sample was peripheral blood. The receptor set was obtained from a human donor in a cohort sampled during active COVID-19.

V and J are TRBV11-3 and TRBJ2-3; 9 bases are shared with TRBD2. The CDR3 runs 16 residues. Germline trimming cut 2 bases from V and 1 base from J; bases unmatched to any gene: 4. Germline CDR1 SGHNT, CDR2 YENEEA. The CDR3 is CASSLRTSGRTDTQYF. The CDR3, as DNA: TGTGCCAGCAGCTTACGTACTAGCGGGCGCACAGATACGCAGTATTTT. Together with reference TRBV11-3 and TRBJ2-3, the CDR3 gives the full variable domain: EAGVVQSPRYKIIEKKQPVAFWCNPISGHNTLYWYLQNLGQGPELLIRYENEEAVDDSQLPKDRFSAERLKGVDSTLKIQPAELGDSAVYLCASSLRTSGRTDTQYFGPGTRLTVL.

The chain is built from TRBV19 and TRBJ2-3; the D gene is possibly TRBD2 (6 bases). Trimming pared 7 bases from V and 2 bases from J, leaving 13 bases between. The length of the CDR3 is 14 residues. The germline V gene encodes CDR1 LNHDA and CDR2 SQIVND (reference sequence). The CDR3 spells CASNQGLLTDTQYF. The DNA of the CDR3 is TGTGCCAGTAATCAGGGACTCCTCACAGATACGCAGTATTTT.

The J gene is TRBJ2-3, the V gene TRBV6-5, with D perhaps TRBD1 (6 bases). Germline values: CDR1 MNHEY, CDR2 SVGAGI. The germline V and J ends were trimmed by 6 bases and 5 bases, with 18 bases remaining between them. The CDR3 runs 15 residues. CDR3 sequence: CASRSGTKKIDTQYF. For the CDR3, the DNA is TGTGCCAGCAGGTCCGGGACAAAGAAAATAGATACGCAGTATTTT.

This clone was seen just once. The V and J genes are TRBV4-2 and TRBJ2-5; 7 nucleotides line up with TRBD1. The CDR3 totals 14 residues. Trimming cost V 2 bases and J 5 bases; bases outside gene matches: 5. Per the germline V gene, CDR1 is LGHNA and CDR2 is YNFKEQ. The CDR3 is CASSQNRGKETQYF. The CDR3 nucleotides are TGTGCCAGCAGCCAAAACAGGGGCAAGGAGACCCAGTACTTC.

This chain links TRBV11-2 with TRBJ2-7; D perhaps matches TRBD2 (5 bases). Trimming removed 3 bases from V and 0 bases from J, with 9 bases in between. CDR3 length equals 14 residues. CDR1 is SGHAT, CDR2 FQNNGV, per germline. CDR3 residues: CASSFGRGSYEQYF. As DNA, the CDR3 is TGTGCCAGCAGCTTTGGCCGGGGCTCCTACGAGCAGTACTTC.

This sequence joins TRBV5-6 and TRBJ2-7; 9 nucleotides line up with TRBD1. Germline CDR1 is SGHDT and CDR2 is YYEEEE. The CDR3 runs to 16 residues. The trim removed 4 bases at V and 6 bases at J, leaving 14 bases unmatched. In DNA, the CDR3 is TGTGCCAGCAGCCGATCGGACAGGGGCGAGCTCGCCGAGCAGTACTTC. Encoded protein: CASSRSDRGELAEQYF.

The CDR3 coding sequence is TGTGCCAGCAGCGTTACTAGCGGGAGGGGCTACAATGAGCAGTTCTTC. Amino acids: CASSVTSGRGYNEQFF. This chain links TRBV9 with TRBJ2-1, with 13 positions matching TRBD2. The CDR3 consists of 16 residues. V shed 2 bases, J shed 3 bases, and the junction held 2 bases outside the gene matches. Germline values: CDR1 SGDLS, CDR2 YYNGEE.

The chain is built from TRBV7-2 and TRBJ1-2; TRBD1 is a possible D gene (6 bases). V lost 2 bases to trimming and J lost 5 bases, with 18 bases between them. Germline V CDR1 and CDR2: SGHTA, FQGNSA. The CDR3 is 16 residues long. The CDR3: CASSLNRERGEYGYTF. The CDR3 nucleotides are TGTGCCAGCAGCTTAAACAGGGAGCGCGGCGAATATGGCTACACCTTC.

The chain combines TRBV7-2 with TRBJ2-1; tentatively, D is TRBD1 (7 bases). V dropped 5 bases and J dropped 10 bases, with 21 bases sitting between them. This CDR3 has 15 residues. The germline CDR1 and CDR2 sequences are SGHTA and FQGNSA. The CDR3 nucleotides read TGTGCCAGCAGCCCAGGGGGACTTCCGCTCGGCGAGCAGTTCTTC. The encoded protein is CASSPGGLPLGEQFF.

V usage is TRBV5-6 and J usage is TRBJ1-5, with 9 bases aligning to TRBD1. V lost 3 bases to trimming and J lost 0 bases; unmatched junction nucleotides: 4. The CDR3 spans 16 residues. Germline V CDR1 and CDR2: SGHDT, YYEEEE. The CDR3 sequence: CASSWGTGNSNQPQHF. The CDR3 coding sequence is TGTGCCAGCAGCTGGGGGACAGGGAATAGCAATCAGCCCCAGCATTTT.

J is TRBJ2-1 and V is TRBV7-8, with 11 bases identical to TRBD2. The CDR3 covers 17 residues. The trim removed 2 bases at V and 1 base at J, leaving 4 bases unmatched. CDR1 is SGHVS and CDR2 is FQNEAQ in the germline V gene. Here the CDR3 reads CASSLRTSGSSYNEQFF. The CDR3 region has the DNA TGTGCCAGCAGCTTACGGACTAGCGGGTCGTCCTACAATGAGCAGTTCTTC. Variable domain in full (rest from reference TRBV7-8 and TRBJ2-1): GAGVSQSPRYKVAKRGQDVALRCDPISGHVSLFWYQQALGQGPEFLTYFQNEAQLDKSGLPSDRFFAERPEGSVSTLKIQRTQQEDSAVYLCASSLRTSGSSYNEQFFGPGTRLTVL.

DNA for the CDR3: TGTGCCAGTGGGGGGGAGGGAAGTGGCTACACCTTC. It is translated as CASGGEGSGYTF. J is TRBJ1-2 and V is TRBV6-6; possible D gene TRBD1, 5 bases. V shed 9 bases and J shed 7 bases, with 15 bases lying between them. Germline CDR1 reads MNHNY; CDR2 reads SVGAGI (reference sequence). This CDR3 spans 12 amino acids.

The chain joins TRBV30 to TRBJ2-3; 7 bases are a match to TRBD1. The CDR3 has 14 amino acids. Germline CDR1 GTSNPN, CDR2 SVGIG (reference sequence). The V segment lost 3 bases and the J segment 6 bases; nucleotides outside the gene matches: 9. The CDR3 DNA reads as TGTGCCTGGAGGAGGGACAGTCCCACCGATACGCAGTATTTT. Residues: CAWRRDSPTDTQYF.

The rearrangement uses TRBV28 and TRBJ2-3; D is perhaps TRBD2 (5 bases). V was cut by 5 bases and J by 4 bases, with 19 bases left in between. Germline CDR1 is MDHEN and CDR2 is SYDVKM. The CDR3 has 16 amino acids. CDR3 sequence reads: CASSPIALTKSDTQYF. DNA of the CDR3: TGTGCCAGCAGTCCCATAGCGCTGACTAAGTCAGATACGCAGTATTTT. Filled out from reference TRBV28 and TRBJ2-3, the complete variable domain reads DVKVTQSSRYLVKRTGEKVFLECVQDMDHENMFWYRQDPGLGLRLIYFSYDVKMKEKGDIPEGYSVSREKKERFSLILESASTNQTSMYLCASSPIALTKSDTQYFGPGTRLTVL.

The chain uses TRBV5-1 and TRBJ2-1; TRBD2 agrees at 7 bases. The germline V gene encodes CDR1 SGHRS and CDR2 YFSETQ. This CDR3 contains 15 residues. The junction had 14 bases not matched to a gene; V was cut back by 7 bases and J by 7 bases. CDR3 protein: CASSSAGEGGNEQFF. For the CDR3, the DNA is TGCGCCAGCTCCTCGGCGGGAGAAGGTGGTAATGAGCAGTTCTTC.

J is TRBJ2-7 and V is TRBV6-5, with 11 bases matching TRBD2. The CDR3 is 15 amino acids. The ends lost 6 bases at V and 3 bases at J; junction bases unmatched: 7. Germline CDR1 and CDR2: MNHEY and SVGAGI. CDR3 in amino acids: CASRTTSGSFYEQYF. The CDR3 nucleotides are TGTGCCAGCAGGACTACTAGCGGGAGTTTCTACGAGCAGTACTTC.

J is TRBJ2-1 and V is TRBV6-4, with 8 nucleotides matching TRBD2. Trimming took 7 bases from V and 4 from J; bases not matched to a gene: 3. CDR1 and CDR2 from the germline V gene are MRHNA and SNTAGT. This CDR3 is built from 13 residues. In DNA form, the CDR3 reads TGTGCCAGCAATATAGCGGGATACAATGAGCAGTTCTTC. Translation gives CASNIAGYNEQFF.

The V call is TRBV6-5, the J call TRBJ1-6; 7 positions match TRBD1. The germline CDR1 and CDR2 sequences are MNHEY and SVGAGI. V was pared by 7 bases and J by 7 bases, with 4 bases of the junction left unmatched. CDR3 length: 13 residues. The CDR3 protein is CASTTGRNSPLHF. Written as DNA, the CDR3 is TGTGCCAGCACGACAGGGCGCAATTCACCCCTCCACTTT.

The gene calls are TRBV2 and TRBJ1-2; no definite D call. Per the germline V gene, CDR1 is SNHLY and CDR2 is FYNNEI. The CDR3 runs to 12 residues. V was pared by 2 bases and J by 2 bases, with 3 bases between. For the CDR3, the DNA is TGTGCCAGCAGTGAACAGAACTATGGCTACACCTTC. Translation: CASSEQNYGYTF.

The chain links TRBV7-9 to TRBJ2-1; 8 bases match TRBD2. V was pared by 5 bases and J by 4 bases, with 4 bases of the junction left unmatched. CDR1 and CDR2 from the germline V gene are SEHNR and FQNEAQ (reference sequence). The CDR3 contains 14 residues. The CDR3 bases are TGTGCCAGCAGCCAAGCGGGGGCATACAATGAGCAGTTCTTC. It translates to CASSQAGAYNEQFF.

The chain carries TRBV14 and TRBJ2-7; D is unclear. Germline values: CDR1 SGHDN, CDR2 FVKESK. V gave up 2 bases and J gave up 2 bases, with 7 bases separating them. CDR3 size: 13 residues. CDR3: CASSQIGPYEQYF. The CDR3 nucleotides are TGTGCCAGCAGCCAAATTGGGCCCTACGAGCAGTACTTC.

The chain carries TRBV2 and TRBJ2-5, with 7 bases fitting TRBD2. This CDR3 spans 15 amino acids. V gave up 4 bases and J gave up 0 bases; unmatched junction bases: 5. CDR1 and CDR2 (germline): SNHLY, FYNNEI. The CDR3 sequence is CASSGGGGYQETQYF. The CDR3 DNA follows: TGTGCCAGCAGTGGTGGGGGAGGGTACCAAGAGACCCAGTACTTC.

This chain uses TRBV4-1 with TRBJ2-1, with 9 bases lining up with TRBD2. Unmatched junction bases numbered 12, after V lost 7 bases and J lost 8 bases. CDR1 is MGHRA, CDR2 YSYEKL, per germline. This CDR3 region has 15 residues. Here the CDR3 reads CASKGSGGPRDEQFF. The CDR3 nucleotides are TGCGCCAGCAAAGGTAGCGGGGGCCCGCGAGATGAGCAGTTCTTC.

V is TRBV6-5 and J is TRBJ2-1, with a possible D match to TRBD1 (6 bases). Trimming took 8 bases from V and 8 from J, leaving 10 bases between them. Germline CDR1 and CDR2: MNHEY and SVGAGI. The CDR3 length is 11 residues. The CDR3 nucleotides read TGTGCCAGCGGACAGAGGTATGAGCAGTTCTTC. Residues: CASGQRYEQFF.

The genes are TRBV5-1 and TRBJ1-3, with TRBD1 matching 10 bases. The CDR3 runs to 16 residues. The germline gives CDR1 SGHRS, CDR2 YFSETQ. V gave up 3 bases and J gave up 2 bases; unmatched junction bases: 5. The CDR3 nucleotides read TGCGCCAGCAGCTCGGGTGACAGGGGGCCTGGAAACACCATATATTTT. It yields the protein CASSSGDRGPGNTIYF.

The gene calls are TRBV7-8 and TRBJ2-1; possible D gene TRBD2, 7 bases. The CDR3 extends over 17 amino acids. The germline V and J ends were trimmed by 5 bases and 3 bases, with 20 bases remaining between them. In germline, CDR1 is SGHVS, CDR2 FQNEAQ. CDR3 amino acids: CASSPLTAGAYYNEQFF. The CDR3 bases are TGTGCCAGCAGCCCCCTAACGGCGGGGGCTTACTACAATGAGCAGTTCTTC.

The gene calls are TRBV5-1 and TRBJ2-7, with 10 bases fitting TRBD1. CDR1 and CDR2 from the germline V gene are SGHRS and YFSETQ. After removal of 4 bases from V and 2 bases from J, the junction contained 3 bases not matched to a gene. This CDR3 comprises 14 residues. The CDR3 protein is CASSEGQGTYEQYF. CDR3 in DNA: TGCGCCAGCAGCGAGGGACAGGGGACCTACGAGCAGTACTTC.

The chain links TRBV11-1 to TRBJ2-7; 11 bases fit TRBD2. The CDR3 has 15 residues. V was clipped by 5 bases and J by 2 bases; unmatched bases: 5. CDR1 is SGHAT, CDR2 FQDESV, per germline (reference sequence). CDR3 loop: CASSRTSGSTYEQYF. CDR3 nucleotide sequence: TGTGCCAGCAGCCGAACTAGCGGGAGTACCTACGAGCAGTACTTC. The variable domain in full, with the rest retrieved from reference TRBV11-1 and TRBJ2-7, is EAEVAQSPRYKITEKSQAVAFWCDPISGHATLYWYRQILGQGPELLVQFQDESVVDDSQLPKDRFSAERLKGVDSTLKIQPAELGDSAMYLCASSRTSGSTYEQYFGPGTRLTVT.